The following is a TCR beta chain sequence with its context. This specimen comes from a study of T cell changes during pregnancy in multiple sclerosis. Method: immunoSEQ multiplex PCR; TCRdb's copy keeps in-frame clones and lacks some. The repertoire holds about 59,000 clones, with approximately 87% as singletons. The CDR3 totals 17 residues. V was clipped by 1 base and J by 4 bases, with 19 bases between them. The germline gives CDR1 MGHRA, CDR2 YSYEKL. Sequencing was done on a sample of peripheral blood from another person, used as feeder cells. The TCR comes from a human donor whose cells served as feeder cells for cultures in a pregnancy study. The chain employs TRBV4-1 and TRBJ1-2; a weak D match, TRBD1 (5 bases). The CDR3 is CASSQGEGSRAFYGYTF. The CDR3 region has the DNA TGCGCCAGCAGCCAAGGTGAGGGGTCCAGAGCGTTCTATGGCTACACCTTC.